The 17 T cell receptor beta chains below were found in one sample sequenced in a study of beta chain features in type 1 diabetes. Findings of the study overall: All four CD4+ subsets of Type 1 diabetes patients contained TCRB CDR3s that were moderately but significantly shorter.

No antigen is known for these receptors. All of the isolated RNA was reverse transcribed, so expressed TCRB transcripts were sequenced. Sequencing was performed with immunoSEQ multiplex PCR; in TCRdb, only in-frame clones are kept and a portion is missing. Of under 250,000 clones listed, 11% to 15% are singletons. Source material: naive CD4+ T cells from blood. The receptor source for this set is a man aged 25 to 40 with type 1 diabetes.

In this sample, this clone turned up a few times. CDR3 sequence reads: CASSYLDRGADTQYF. In DNA form, the CDR3 reads TGTGCCAGCAGTTACCTGGACAGGGGAGCAGATACGCAGTATTTT. The chain carries TRBV6-5 and TRBJ2-3; 9 bases fit TRBD1. V trimming: 2 bases; J trimming: 4 bases; junction bases outside the gene matches: 4. The germline V gene has CDR1 MNHEY and CDR2 SVGAGI. The CDR3 runs to 15 residues.

This clone was picked up a small number of times. The J gene is TRBJ1-1, the V gene TRBV5-4; the match to TRBD1 covers 9 bases. The CDR3 has 16 amino acids. Trimming took 0 bases from V and 3 from J; bases not matched to a gene: 6. Looked up from germline, CDR1 is SGHNT and CDR2 is YYREEE (reference sequence). The CDR3, as DNA: TGTGCCAGCAGCTTGGACTACTGGACAGGGGACACTGAAGCTTTCTTT. It yields the protein CASSLDYWTGDTEAFF.

The gene calls are TRBV18 and TRBJ2-1, with 14 bases aligning to TRBD2. Trimming at V came to 4 bases and at J to 9 bases, leaving 5 bases not matched to a gene. CDR1 KGHSH and CDR2 LQKENI come from the germline V gene. The CDR3 is 15 amino acids. The CDR3 here is CASSLGLAGDGEQFF. CDR3 nucleotides: TGTGCCAGCTCACTGGGACTAGCGGGAGACGGTGAGCAGTTCTTC.

The V gene is TRBV4-2, the J gene TRBJ2-7; the match to TRBD1 covers 9 bases. Trimming removed 6 bases from V and 5 bases from J; junction bases left unmatched: 8. Germline V gives CDR1 LGHNA, CDR2 YNFKEQ. The CDR3 extends over 14 amino acids. CDR3 sequence: CASRPGTGSNEQYF. In DNA form, the CDR3 reads TGTGCCAGCAGACCCGGGACAGGGAGCAACGAGCAGTACTTC.

This chain uses TRBV19 with TRBJ2-5, with D possibly being TRBD1 (5 bases). V was pared by 0 bases and J by 1 base, with 9 bases between. In germline, CDR1 is LNHDA, CDR2 SQIVND (reference sequence). This CDR3 is built from 15 residues. This chain's CDR3 is CASSIDGAVQETQYF. The CDR3 nucleotides read TGTGCCAGTAGTATAGATGGGGCAGTCCAAGAGACCCAGTACTTC.

This chain joins TRBV5-4 and TRBJ2-7; 7 positions match TRBD2. CDR1 SGHNT and CDR2 YYREEE come from the germline V gene (reference sequence). The CDR3 has 17 amino acids. V was pared by 4 bases and J by 2 bases, with 15 bases of the junction left unmatched. The chain's CDR3 is CASSPPSLKGTTYEQYF. DNA for the CDR3: TGTGCCAGCAGCCCACCTAGTCTGAAGGGGACTACCTACGAGCAGTACTTC.

This rearrangement joins TRBV5-1 to TRBJ1-2; TRBD1 matches 7 bases. Germline loops: CDR1 SGHRS, CDR2 YFSETQ. This CDR3 has 13 amino acids. The trim removed 2 bases at V and 7 bases at J, leaving 5 bases unmatched. In nucleotides, the CDR3 is TGCGCCAGCAGCTTTGAGGGGGCGATTGGCTACACCTTC. It codes for CASSFEGAIGYTF.

This clone was observed a handful of times. The same CDR3 can be traced to other DNA sequences in this sample. The V gene is TRBV5-1, the J gene TRBJ2-1; the D is unclear. This CDR3 contains 11 residues. Per germline, CDR1 SGHRS and CDR2 YFSETQ. V was cut by 5 bases and J by 7 bases, with 7 bases left in between. The CDR3 loop is CASSSQNEQFF. CDR3 DNA: TGCGCCAGCAGTAGCCAGAATGAGCAGTTCTTC.

This clone was seen more than once but under ten times. This rearrangement joins TRBV11-2 to TRBJ2-3; the match to TRBD2 covers 14 bases. Germline V gene sequence: CDR1 SGHAT, CDR2 FQNNGV. The CDR3 length is 16 residues. V lost 5 bases to trimming and J lost 5 bases; unmatched junction nucleotides: 6. For the CDR3, the DNA is TGTGCCAGCAGCCGCCGAGGACTAGCGGGAGGAGATACGCAGTATTTT. It translates to CASSRRGLAGGDTQYF.

V is TRBV5-1 and J is TRBJ2-5, with D maybe TRBD1 (5 bases). Trimming left V 2 bases short and J 5 bases short, with 10 bases between. The CDR3 loop spans 13 amino acids. CDR1 is SGHRS and CDR2 is YFSETQ in the germline V gene. CDR3 bases: TGCGCCAGCAGCTTAGACAGTAGGGAGACCCAGTACTTC. It is translated as CASSLDSRETQYF.

The chain combines TRBV5-1 with TRBJ1-1, with 11 bases that match TRBD1. This CDR3 comprises 17 residues. Germline CDR1 and CDR2: SGHRS and YFSETQ. With 7 bases clipped from V and 0 bases from J, the junction kept 11 bases outside the gene matches. The CDR3 loop reads CASSLMGQGVVNTEAFF. DNA of the CDR3: TGCGCCAGCTCCCTGATGGGACAGGGGGTAGTGAACACTGAAGCTTTCTTT.

This clone was counted between two and nine times. The J gene is TRBJ2-5, the V gene TRBV5-6; 7 bases are a match to TRBD1. CDR1 and CDR2 (germline): SGHDT, YYEEEE. Trimming at V came to 4 bases and at J to 3 bases, leaving 3 bases not matched to a gene. The CDR3 contains 13 residues. The CDR3 spells CASSPGTEETQYF. CDR3 nucleotides: TGTGCCAGCAGCCCGGGGACAGAAGAGACCCAGTACTTC.

This clone was picked up a small number of times. The chain joins TRBV19 to TRBJ2-2; TRBD1 aligns across 10 bases. Looked up from germline, CDR1 is LNHDA and CDR2 is SQIVND (reference sequence). Unmatched junction bases numbered 7, after V lost 5 bases and J lost 7 bases. This CDR3 comprises 15 residues. The CDR3 DNA follows: TGTGCCAGTAGTTCCGGGACAGGGGCAGTCGGGGAGCTGTTTTTT. It codes for CASSSGTGAVGELFF.

This chain joins TRBV5-7 and TRBJ2-5; the D gene is possibly TRBD2 (5 bases). TRBV5-7 is an ORF for which the function is uncertain. This CDR3 has 14 residues. V lost 0 bases and J lost 2, with 8 bases in between. The CDR3: CASSLVGEQETQYF. The CDR3 nucleotides read TGTGCCAGCAGCTTGGTGGGAGAACAAGAGACCCAGTACTTC.

This chain connects TRBV2 to TRBJ2-2; TRBD1 is a possible D gene (5 bases). The CDR3 extends over 14 amino acids. Trimming shortened V by 7 bases and J by 0 bases, and 9 bases separated the two germline ends. Germline loops: CDR1 SNHLY, CDR2 FYNNEI. CDR3 DNA sequence: TGTGCCAGCACTGGGGCAGCGAACACCGGGGAGCTGTTTTTT. This sequence encodes CASTGAANTGELFF.

This clone was observed a few times. The J gene is TRBJ2-7, the V gene TRBV6-5; 10 bases line up with TRBD1. Per germline, CDR1 MNHEY and CDR2 SVGAGI. Trimming cost V 8 bases and J 2 bases; bases outside gene matches: 9. The CDR3 has 15 amino acids. The CDR3 DNA follows: TGTGCCAGCGCGACAGGTGGACAGGGGGCCTACGAGCAGTACTTC. Amino acids: CASATGGQGAYEQYF.

Only a few counts were recorded for this clone. The chain couples TRBV29-1 to TRBJ1-5; TRBD1 might be the D (5 bases). The CDR3 is 14 residues long. V was clipped by 6 bases and J by 2 bases, with 14 bases between them. CDR1 and CDR2 from the germline V gene are SQVTM and ANQGSEA. The CDR3 loop reads CSVGYQGGNQPQHF. Written as DNA, the CDR3 is TGCAGCGTGGGCTACCAGGGTGGCAATCAGCCCCAGCATTTT.